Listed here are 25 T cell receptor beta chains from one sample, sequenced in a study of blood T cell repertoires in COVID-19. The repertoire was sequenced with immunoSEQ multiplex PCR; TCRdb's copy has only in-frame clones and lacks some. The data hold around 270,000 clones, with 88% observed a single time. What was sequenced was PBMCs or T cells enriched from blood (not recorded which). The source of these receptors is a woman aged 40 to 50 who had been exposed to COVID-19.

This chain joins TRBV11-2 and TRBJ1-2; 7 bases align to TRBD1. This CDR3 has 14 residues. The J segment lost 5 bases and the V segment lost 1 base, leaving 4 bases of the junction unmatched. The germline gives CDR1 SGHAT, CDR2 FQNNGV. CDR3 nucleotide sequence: TGTGCCAGCAGCTTAGGGGGGACAGAATATGGCTACACCTTC. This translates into CASSLGGTEYGYTF.

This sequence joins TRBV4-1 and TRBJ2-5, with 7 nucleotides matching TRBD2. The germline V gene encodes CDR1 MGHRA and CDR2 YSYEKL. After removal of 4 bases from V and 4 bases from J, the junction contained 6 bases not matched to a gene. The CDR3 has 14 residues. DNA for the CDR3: TGCGCCAGCAGCCTTGGGGGGGAGGGAGAGACCCAGTACTTC. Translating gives CASSLGGEGETQYF.

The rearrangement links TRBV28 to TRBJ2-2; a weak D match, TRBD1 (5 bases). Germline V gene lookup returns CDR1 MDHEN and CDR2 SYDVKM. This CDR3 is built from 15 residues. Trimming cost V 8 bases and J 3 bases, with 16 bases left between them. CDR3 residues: CASAGQAQYTGELFF. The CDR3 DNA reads TGTGCCAGCGCCGGACAAGCTCAGTACACCGGGGAGCTGTTTTTT.

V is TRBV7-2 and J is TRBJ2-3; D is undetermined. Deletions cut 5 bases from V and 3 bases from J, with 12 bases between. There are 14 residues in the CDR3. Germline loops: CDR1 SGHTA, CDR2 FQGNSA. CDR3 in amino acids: CASSTQAYTDTQYF. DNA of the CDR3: TGTGCCAGCAGCACCCAGGCGTATACAGATACGCAGTATTTT.

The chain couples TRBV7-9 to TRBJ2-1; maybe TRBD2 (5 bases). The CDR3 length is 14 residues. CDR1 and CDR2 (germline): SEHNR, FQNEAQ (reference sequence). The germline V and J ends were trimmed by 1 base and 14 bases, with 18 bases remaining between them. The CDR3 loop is CASSLVIVGSGEFF. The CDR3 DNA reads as TGTGCCAGCAGCTTAGTGATTGTGGGGAGTGGTGAGTTCTTC.

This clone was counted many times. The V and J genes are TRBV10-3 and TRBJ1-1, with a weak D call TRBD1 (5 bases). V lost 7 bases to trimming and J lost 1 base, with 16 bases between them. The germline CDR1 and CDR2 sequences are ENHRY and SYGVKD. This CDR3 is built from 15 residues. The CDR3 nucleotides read TGTGCCATCACGACCTCGGGGGACTCGAACACTGAAGCTTTCTTT. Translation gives CAITTSGDSNTEAFF.

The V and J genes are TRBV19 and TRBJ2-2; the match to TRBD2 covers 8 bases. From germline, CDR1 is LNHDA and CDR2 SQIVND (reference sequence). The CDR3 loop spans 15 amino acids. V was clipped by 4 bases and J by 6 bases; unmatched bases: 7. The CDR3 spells CASSRAGGGPGELFF. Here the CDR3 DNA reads TGTGCCAGTAGTAGGGCGGGGGGAGGACCCGGGGAGCTGTTTTTT.

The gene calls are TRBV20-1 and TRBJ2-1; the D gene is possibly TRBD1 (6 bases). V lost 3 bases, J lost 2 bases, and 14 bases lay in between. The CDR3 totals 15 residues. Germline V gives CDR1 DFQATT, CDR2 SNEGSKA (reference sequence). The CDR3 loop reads CSASGTRNPYNEQFF. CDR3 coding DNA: TGCAGTGCTAGTGGGACAAGGAATCCCTACAATGAGCAGTTCTTC.

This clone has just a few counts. DNA of the CDR3: TGTGCCAGCAGCTCATCAGGGACTGGGGCCAACGTCCTGACTTTC. This codes for CASSSSGTGANVLTF. The chain joins TRBV5-4 to TRBJ2-6; D is perhaps TRBD1 (5 bases). CDR3 size: 15 residues. Per germline, CDR1 SGHNT and CDR2 YYREEE (reference sequence). V was shortened by 3 bases and J by 2 bases, with 9 bases between the two germline ends.

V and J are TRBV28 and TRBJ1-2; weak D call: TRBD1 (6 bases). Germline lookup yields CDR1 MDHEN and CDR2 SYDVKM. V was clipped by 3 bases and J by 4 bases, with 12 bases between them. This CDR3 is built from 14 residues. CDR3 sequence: CASSLGRGFYGYTF. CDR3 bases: TGTGCCAGCAGTTTGGGCAGGGGATTCTATGGCTACACCTTC.

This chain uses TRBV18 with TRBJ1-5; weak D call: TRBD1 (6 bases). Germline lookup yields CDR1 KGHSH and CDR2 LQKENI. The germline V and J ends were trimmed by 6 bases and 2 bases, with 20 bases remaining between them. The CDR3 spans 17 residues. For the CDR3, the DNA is TGTGCCAGCTCTCCAAGGTGGGGGGGCTGGGGCAATCAGCCCCAGCATTTT. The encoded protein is CASSPRWGGWGNQPQHF.

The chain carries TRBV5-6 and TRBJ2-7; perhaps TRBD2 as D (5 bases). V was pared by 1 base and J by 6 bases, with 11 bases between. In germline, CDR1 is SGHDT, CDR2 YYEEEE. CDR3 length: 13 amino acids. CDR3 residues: CASSLRLSAEQYF. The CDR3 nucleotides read TGTGCCAGCAGCTTGAGACTATCGGCCGAGCAGTACTTC.

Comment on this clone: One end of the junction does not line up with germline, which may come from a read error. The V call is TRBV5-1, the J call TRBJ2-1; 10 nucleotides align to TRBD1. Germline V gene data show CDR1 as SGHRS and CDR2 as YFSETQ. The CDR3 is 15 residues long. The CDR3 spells CASSYRDRGDNEQFF. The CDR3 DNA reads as TGTGCCAGCAGCTACCGGGACAGGGGAGACAATGAGCAGTTCTTC.

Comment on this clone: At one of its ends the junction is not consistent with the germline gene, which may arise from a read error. The CDR3: CASSPRRTGASGNTIYF. Here the CDR3 DNA reads TGTGCCAGCAGCCCCCGGCGGACAGGGGCCTCTGGAAACACCATATATTTT. The chain couples TRBV5-1 to TRBJ1-3, with TRBD1 identical over 9 bases. The length of the CDR3 is 17 residues. Germline CDR1 reads SGHRS; CDR2 reads YFSETQ.

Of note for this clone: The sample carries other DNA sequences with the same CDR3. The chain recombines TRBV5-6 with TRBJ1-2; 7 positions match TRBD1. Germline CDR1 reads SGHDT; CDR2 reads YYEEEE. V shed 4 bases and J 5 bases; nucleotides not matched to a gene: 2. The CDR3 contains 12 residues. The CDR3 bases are TGTGCCAGCAGCCCGGGACAGTATGGCTACACCTTC. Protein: CASSPGQYGYTF.

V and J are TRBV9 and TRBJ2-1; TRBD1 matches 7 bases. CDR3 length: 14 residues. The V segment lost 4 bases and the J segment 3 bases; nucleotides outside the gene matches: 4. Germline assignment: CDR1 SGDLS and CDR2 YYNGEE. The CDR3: CASSPRDSYNEQFF. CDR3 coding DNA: TGTGCCAGCAGCCCACGGGACAGCTACAATGAGCAGTTCTTC.

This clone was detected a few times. As DNA, the CDR3 is TGTGCCAGCAGTGAGGTTGTCAGCTCCTACGAGCAGTACTTC. Translating it yields CASSEVVSSYEQYF. The rearrangement joins TRBV2 to TRBJ2-7; D not resolved. The CDR3 spans 14 residues. Per the germline V gene, CDR1 is SNHLY and CDR2 is FYNNEI. The V gene lost 3 bases and the J gene lost 0 bases, with 9 bases spanning the gap.

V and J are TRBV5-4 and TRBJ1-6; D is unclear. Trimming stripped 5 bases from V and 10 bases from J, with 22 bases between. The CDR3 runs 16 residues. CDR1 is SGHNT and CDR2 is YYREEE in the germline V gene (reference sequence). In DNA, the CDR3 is TGTGCCAGCAGGATCGGCGATGTGGCAGGAAAGTCACCCCTCCACTTT. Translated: CASRIGDVAGKSPLHF.

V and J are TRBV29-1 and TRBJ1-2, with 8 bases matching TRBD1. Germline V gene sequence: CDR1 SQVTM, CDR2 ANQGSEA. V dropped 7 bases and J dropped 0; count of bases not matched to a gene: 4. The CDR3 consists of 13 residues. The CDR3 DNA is TGCAGCGCTGGACAGGGAACTAACTATGGCTACACCTTC. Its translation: CSAGQGTNYGYTF.

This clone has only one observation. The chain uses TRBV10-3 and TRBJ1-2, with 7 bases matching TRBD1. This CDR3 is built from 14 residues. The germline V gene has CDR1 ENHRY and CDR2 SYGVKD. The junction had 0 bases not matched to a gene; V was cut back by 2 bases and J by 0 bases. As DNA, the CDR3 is TGTGCCATCAGTGAGACAGGGGCTAACTATGGCTACACCTTC. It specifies CAISETGANYGYTF.

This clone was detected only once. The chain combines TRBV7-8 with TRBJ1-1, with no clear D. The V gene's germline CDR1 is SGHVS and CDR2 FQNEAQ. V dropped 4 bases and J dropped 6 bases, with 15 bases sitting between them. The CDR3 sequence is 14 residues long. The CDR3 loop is CASSSGRFFAEAFF. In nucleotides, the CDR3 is TGTGCCAGCAGCTCAGGCCGGTTCTTCGCTGAAGCTTTCTTT.

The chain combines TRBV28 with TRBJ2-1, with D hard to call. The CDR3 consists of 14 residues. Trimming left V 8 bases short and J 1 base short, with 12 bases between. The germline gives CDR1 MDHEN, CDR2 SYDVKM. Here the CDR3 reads CASVSPFSYNEQFF. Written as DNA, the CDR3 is TGTGCCAGCGTCTCCCCCTTTTCCTACAATGAGCAGTTCTTC.

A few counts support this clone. In nucleotides, the CDR3 is TGTGCCAGCAGCGATACAGGGGTGAATCAGCCCCAGCATTTT. Translated: CASSDTGVNQPQHF. V is TRBV9 and J is TRBJ1-5; TRBD1 matches 7 bases. Germline trimming cut 3 bases from V and 4 bases from J; bases unmatched to any gene: 4. The CDR3 extends over 14 amino acids. The germline V gene encodes CDR1 SGDLS and CDR2 YYNGEE.

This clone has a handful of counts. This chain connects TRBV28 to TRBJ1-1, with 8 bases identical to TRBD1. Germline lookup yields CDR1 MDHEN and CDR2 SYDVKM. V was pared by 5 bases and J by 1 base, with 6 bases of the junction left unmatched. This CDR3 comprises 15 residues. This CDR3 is CASSPAGTGNTEAFF. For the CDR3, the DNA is TGTGCCAGCAGTCCCGCCGGGACAGGGAACACTGAAGCTTTCTTT.

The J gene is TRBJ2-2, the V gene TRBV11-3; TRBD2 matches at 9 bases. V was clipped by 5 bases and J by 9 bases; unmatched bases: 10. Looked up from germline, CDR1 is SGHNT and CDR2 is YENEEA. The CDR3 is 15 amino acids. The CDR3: CASSHLSSGIRELFF. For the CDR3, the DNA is TGTGCCAGCAGCCACCTTTCTAGCGGGATAAGGGAGCTGTTTTTT.